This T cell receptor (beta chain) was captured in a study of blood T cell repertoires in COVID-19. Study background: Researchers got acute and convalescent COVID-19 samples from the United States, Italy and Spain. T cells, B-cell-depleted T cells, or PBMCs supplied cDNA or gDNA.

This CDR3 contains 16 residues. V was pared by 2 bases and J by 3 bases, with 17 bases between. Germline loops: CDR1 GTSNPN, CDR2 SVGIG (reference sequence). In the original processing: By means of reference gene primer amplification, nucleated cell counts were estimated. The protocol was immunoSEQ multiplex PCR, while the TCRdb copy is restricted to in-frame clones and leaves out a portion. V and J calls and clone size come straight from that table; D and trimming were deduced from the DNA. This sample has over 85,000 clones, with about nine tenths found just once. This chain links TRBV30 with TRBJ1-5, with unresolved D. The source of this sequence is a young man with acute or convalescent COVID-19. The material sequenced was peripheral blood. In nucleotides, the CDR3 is TGTGCCTGGAGTCGGGGTCAAGTCGGGATCAATCAGCCCCAGCATTTT. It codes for CAWSRGQVGINQPQHF.